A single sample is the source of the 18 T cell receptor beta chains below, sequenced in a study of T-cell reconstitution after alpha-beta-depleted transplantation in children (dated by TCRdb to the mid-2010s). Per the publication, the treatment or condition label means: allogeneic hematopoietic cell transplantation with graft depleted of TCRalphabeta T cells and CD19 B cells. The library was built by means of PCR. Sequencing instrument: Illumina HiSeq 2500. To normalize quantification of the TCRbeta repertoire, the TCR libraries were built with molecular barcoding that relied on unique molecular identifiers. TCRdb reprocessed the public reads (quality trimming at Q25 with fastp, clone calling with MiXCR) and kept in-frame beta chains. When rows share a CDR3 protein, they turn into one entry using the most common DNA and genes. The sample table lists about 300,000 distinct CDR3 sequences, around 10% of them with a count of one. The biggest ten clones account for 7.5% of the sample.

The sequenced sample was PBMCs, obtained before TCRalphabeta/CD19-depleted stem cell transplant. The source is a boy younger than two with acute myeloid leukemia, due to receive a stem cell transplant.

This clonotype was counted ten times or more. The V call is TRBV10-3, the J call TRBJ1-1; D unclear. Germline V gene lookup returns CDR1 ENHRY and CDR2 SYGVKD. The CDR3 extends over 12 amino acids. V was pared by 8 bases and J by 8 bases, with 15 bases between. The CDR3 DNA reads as TGTGCCATCGGGGATGAGGGTAGGGAAGCTTTCTTT. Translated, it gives CAIGDEGREAFF.

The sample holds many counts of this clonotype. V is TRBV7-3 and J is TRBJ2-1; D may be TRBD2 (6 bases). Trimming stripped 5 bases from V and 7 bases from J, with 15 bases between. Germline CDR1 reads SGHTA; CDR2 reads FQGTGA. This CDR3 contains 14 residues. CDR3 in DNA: TGTGCCAGCAGCAAAGCTGGGGGGTTTAATGAGCAGTTCTTC. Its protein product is CASSKAGGFNEQFF. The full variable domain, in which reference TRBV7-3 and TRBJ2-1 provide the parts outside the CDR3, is GAGVSQTPSNKVTEKGKYVELRCDPISGHTALYWYRQSLGQGPEFLIYFQGTGAADDSGLPNDRFFAVRPEGSVSTLKIQRTERGDSAVYLCASSKAGGFNEQFFGPGTRLTVL.

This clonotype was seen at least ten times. The CDR3 DNA reads as TGCAGTGCTGGACACTATGGCTACACCTTC. As protein: CSAGHYGYTF. The rearrangement joins TRBV20-1 to TRBJ1-2; the D is unclear. In germline, CDR1 is DFQATT, CDR2 SNEGSKA (reference sequence). This CDR3 has 10 residues. The V and J ends lost 5 bases and 3 bases respectively, with 4 bases between them.

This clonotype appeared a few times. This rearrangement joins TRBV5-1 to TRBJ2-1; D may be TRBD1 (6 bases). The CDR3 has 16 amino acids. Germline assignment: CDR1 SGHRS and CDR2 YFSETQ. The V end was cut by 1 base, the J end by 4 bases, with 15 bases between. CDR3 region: CASSLTIDRRYNEQFF. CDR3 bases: TGCGCCAGCAGCTTGACGATAGACAGGCGATACAATGAGCAGTTCTTC.

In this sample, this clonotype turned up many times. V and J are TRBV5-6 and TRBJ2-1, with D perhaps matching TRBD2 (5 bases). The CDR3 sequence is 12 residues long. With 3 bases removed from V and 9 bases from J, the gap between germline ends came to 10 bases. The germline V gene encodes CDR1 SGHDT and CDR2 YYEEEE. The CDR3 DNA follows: TGTGCCAGCAGCTCTAGGGAGTTTGAGCAGTTCTTC. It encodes CASSSREFEQFF.

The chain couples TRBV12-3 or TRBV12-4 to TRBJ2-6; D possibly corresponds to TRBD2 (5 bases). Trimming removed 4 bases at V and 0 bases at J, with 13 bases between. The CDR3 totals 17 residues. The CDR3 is CASSSSPYSSGANVLTF. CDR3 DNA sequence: TGTGCCAGCAGTTCTAGCCCCTACAGCTCTGGGGCCAACGTCCTGACTTTC.

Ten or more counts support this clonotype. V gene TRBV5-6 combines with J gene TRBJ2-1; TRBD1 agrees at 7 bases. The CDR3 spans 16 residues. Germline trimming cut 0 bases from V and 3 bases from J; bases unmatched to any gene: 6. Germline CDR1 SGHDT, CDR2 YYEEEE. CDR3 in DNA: TGTGCCAGCAGCTTGGAGCAGGGGGACCTCTACAATGAGCAGTTCTTC. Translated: CASSLEQGDLYNEQFF.

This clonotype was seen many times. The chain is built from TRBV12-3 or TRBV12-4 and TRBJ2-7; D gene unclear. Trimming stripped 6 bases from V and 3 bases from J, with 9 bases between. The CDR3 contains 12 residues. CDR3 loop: CASSTPSYEQYF. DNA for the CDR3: TGTGCCAGCAGCACCCCTAGCTACGAGCAGTACTTC.

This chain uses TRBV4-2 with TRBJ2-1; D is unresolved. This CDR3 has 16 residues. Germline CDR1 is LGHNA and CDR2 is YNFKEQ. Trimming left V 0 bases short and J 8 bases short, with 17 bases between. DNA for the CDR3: TGTGCCAGCAGCCAAGAGCCCTACATGGACCCCGATGAGCAGTTCTTC. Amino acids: CASSQEPYMDPDEQFF.

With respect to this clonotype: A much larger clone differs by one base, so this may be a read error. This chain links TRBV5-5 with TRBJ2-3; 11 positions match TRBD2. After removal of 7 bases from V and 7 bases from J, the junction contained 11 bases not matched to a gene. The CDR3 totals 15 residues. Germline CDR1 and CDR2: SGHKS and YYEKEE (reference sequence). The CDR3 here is CASCQTSGTPYTQYF. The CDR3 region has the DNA TGTGCCAGCTGCCAGACTAGCGGGACACCATATACGCAGTATTTT.

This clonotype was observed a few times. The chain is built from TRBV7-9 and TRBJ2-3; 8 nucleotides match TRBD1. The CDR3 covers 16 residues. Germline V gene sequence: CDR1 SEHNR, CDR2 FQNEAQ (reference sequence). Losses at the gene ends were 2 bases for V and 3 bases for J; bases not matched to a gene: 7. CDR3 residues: CASSLKPDRVTDTQYF. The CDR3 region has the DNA TGTGCCAGCAGCTTAAAGCCGGACAGGGTGACAGATACGCAGTATTTT.

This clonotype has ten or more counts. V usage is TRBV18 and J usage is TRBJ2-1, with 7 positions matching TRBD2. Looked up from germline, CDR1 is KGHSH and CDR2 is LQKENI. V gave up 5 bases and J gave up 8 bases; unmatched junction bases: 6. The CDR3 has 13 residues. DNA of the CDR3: TGTGCCAGCTCAGGGGAGGGCCTCTATGAGCAGTTCTTC. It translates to CASSGEGLYEQFF.

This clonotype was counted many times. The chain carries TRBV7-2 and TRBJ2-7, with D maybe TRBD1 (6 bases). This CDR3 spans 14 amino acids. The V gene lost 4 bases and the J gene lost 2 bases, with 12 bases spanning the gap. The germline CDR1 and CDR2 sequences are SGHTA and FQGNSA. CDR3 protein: CASSSGVVAYEQYF. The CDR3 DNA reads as TGTGCCAGCAGCTCAGGGGTTGTGGCCTACGAGCAGTACTTC.

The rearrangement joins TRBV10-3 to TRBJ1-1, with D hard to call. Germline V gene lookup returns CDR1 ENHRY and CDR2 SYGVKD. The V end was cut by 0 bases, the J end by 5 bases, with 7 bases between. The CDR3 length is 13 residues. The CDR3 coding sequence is TGTGCCATCAGTGAGTCGGAGACAACTGAAGCTTTCTTT. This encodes CAISESETTEAFF.

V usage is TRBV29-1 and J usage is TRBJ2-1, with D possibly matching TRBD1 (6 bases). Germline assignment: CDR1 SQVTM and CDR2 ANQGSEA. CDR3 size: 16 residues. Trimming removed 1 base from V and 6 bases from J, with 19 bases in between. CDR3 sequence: CSVEGGMGTIGNEQFF. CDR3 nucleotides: TGCAGCGTTGAAGGGGGGATGGGGACAATAGGCAATGAGCAGTTCTTC.

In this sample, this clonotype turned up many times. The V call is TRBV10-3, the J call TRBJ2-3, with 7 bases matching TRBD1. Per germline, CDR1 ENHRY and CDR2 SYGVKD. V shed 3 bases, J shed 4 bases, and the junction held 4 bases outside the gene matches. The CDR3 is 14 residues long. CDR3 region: CAISEPTGADTQYF. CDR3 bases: TGTGCCATCAGTGAACCTACAGGGGCAGATACGCAGTATTTT.

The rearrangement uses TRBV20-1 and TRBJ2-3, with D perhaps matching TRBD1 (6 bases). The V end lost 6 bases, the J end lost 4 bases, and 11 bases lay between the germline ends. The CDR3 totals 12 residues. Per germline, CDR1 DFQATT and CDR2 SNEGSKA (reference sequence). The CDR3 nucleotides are TGCAGTGCAAGCAAGGGGGCAGATACGCAGTATTTT. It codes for CSASKGADTQYF.

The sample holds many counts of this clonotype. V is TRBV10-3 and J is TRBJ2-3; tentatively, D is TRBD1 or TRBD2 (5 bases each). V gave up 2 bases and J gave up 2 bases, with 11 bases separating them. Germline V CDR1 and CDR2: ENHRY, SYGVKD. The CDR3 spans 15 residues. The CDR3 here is CAISERDRYTDTQYF. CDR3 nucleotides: TGTGCCATCAGTGAGCGGGACCGATACACAGATACGCAGTATTTT.